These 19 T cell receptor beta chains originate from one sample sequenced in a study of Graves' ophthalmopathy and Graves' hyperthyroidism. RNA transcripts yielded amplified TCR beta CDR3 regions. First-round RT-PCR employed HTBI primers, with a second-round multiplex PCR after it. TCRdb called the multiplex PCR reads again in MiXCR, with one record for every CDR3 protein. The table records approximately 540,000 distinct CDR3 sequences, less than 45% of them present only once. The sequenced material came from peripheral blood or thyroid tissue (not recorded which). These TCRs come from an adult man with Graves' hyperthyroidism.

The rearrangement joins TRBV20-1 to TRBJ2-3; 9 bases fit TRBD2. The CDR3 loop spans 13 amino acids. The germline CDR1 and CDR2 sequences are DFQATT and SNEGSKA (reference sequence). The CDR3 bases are TGCCACCCGCGGGAGGGCCAAACAGATACGCAGTATTTT. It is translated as CHPREGQTDTQYF.

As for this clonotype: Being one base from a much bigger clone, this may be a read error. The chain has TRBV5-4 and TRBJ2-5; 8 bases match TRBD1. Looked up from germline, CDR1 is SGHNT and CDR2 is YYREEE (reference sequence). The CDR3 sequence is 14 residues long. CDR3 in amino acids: CASSYRTGPETQHF. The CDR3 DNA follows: TGTGCCAGCAGCTATCGGACAGGGCCAGAGACCCAGCACTTC.

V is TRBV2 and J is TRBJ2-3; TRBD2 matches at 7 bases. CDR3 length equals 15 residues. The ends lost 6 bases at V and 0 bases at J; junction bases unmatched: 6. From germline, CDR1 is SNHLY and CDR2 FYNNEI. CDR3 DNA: TGTGCCAGCAGCGCCCAGCGGGGAAGCACAGATACGCAGTATTTT. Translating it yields CASSAQRGSTDTQYF.

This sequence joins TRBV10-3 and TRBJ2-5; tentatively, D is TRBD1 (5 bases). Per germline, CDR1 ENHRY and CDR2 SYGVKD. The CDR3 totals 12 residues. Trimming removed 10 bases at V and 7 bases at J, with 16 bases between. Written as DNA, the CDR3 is TGTGCCAGCAGGGAACCGACTGGGACCCAGTACTTC. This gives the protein CASREPTGTQYF.

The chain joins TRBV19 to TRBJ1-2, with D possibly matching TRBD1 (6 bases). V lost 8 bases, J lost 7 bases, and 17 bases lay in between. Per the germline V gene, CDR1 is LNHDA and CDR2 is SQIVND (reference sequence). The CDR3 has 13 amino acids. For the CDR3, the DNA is TGTGCCAGTGATCGCACAGGGATCGGTGGCTACACCTTC. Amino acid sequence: CASDRTGIGGYTF.

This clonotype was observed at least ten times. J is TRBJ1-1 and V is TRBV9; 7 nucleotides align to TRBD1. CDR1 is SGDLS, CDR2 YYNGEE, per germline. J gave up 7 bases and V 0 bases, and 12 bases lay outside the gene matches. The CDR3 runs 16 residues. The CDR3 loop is CASSVEVRQGDGEAFF. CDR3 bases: TGTGCCAGCAGCGTAGAGGTGAGACAGGGTGATGGTGAAGCTTTCTTT. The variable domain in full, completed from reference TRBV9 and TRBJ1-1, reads DSGVTQTPKHLITATGQRVTLRCSPRSGDLSVYWYQQSLDQGLQFLIQYYNGEERAKGNILERFSAQQFPDLHSELNLSSLELGDSALYFCASSVEVRQGDGEAFFGQGTRLTVV.

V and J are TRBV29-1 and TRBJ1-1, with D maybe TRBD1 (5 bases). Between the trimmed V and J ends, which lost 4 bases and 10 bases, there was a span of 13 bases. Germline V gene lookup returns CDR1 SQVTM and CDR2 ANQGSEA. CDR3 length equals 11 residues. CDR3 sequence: CSVGQGTRAFF. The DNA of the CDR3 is TGCAGCGTTGGGCAGGGTACTCGAGCTTTCTTT.

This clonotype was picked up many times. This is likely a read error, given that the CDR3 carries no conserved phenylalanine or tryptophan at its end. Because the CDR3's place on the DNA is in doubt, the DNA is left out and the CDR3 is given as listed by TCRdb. The CDR3 sequence: CAISEGQGAGFWL. The rearrangement links TRBV10-3 to TRBJ1-1; the listed D gene, TRBD1, was not tested against the DNA. The CDR3 numbers 13 amino acids, ends counted. CDR1 and CDR2 from the germline V gene are ENHRY and SYGVKD.

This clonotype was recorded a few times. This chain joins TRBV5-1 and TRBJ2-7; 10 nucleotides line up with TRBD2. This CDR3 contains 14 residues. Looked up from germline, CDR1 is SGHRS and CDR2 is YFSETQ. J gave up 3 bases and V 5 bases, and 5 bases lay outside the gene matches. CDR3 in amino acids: CASRAGGPVYEQYF. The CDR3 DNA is TGCGCCAGCAGAGCGGGAGGGCCGGTCTACGAGCAGTACTTC.

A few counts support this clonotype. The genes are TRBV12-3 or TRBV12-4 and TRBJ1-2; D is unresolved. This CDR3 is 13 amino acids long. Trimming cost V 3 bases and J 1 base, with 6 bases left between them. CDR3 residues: CASSFQDNYGYTF. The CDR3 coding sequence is TGTGCCAGCAGTTTTCAGGATAACTATGGCTACACCTTC.

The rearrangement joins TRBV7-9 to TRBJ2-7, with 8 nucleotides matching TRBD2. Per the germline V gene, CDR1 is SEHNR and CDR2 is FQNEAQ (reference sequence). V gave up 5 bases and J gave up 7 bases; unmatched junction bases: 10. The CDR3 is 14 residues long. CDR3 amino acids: CASSPRLAFHEQYF. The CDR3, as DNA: TGTGCCAGCAGCCCCAGACTAGCGTTCCATGAGCAGTACTTC.

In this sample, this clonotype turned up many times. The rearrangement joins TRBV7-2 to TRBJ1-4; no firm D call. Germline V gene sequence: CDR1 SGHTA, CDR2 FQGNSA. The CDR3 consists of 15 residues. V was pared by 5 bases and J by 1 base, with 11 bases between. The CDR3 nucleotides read TGTGCCAGCAGCCCCGGAGGGATAACTAATGAAAAACTGTTTTTT. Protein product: CASSPGGITNEKLFF.

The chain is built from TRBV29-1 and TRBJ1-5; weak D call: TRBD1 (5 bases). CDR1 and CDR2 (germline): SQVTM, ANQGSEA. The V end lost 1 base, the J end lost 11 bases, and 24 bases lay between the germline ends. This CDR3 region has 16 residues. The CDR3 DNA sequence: TGCAGCGTTGAAGGAGGGACTAGGACCTCTGTGATGACCCAGCATTTT. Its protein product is CSVEGGTRTSVMTQHF.

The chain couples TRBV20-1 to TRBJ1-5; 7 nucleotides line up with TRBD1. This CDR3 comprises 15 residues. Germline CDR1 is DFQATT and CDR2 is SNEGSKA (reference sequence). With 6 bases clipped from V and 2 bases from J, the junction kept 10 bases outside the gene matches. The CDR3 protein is CSAARGRGGNQPQHF. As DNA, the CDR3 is TGCAGTGCCGCTAGGGGGCGCGGTGGCAATCAGCCCCAGCATTTT.

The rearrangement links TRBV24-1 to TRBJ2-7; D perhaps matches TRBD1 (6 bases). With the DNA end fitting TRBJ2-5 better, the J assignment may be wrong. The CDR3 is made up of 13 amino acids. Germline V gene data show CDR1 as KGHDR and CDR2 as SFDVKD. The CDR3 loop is CATSPQGKETQYF. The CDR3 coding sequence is TGTGCCACCAGTCCGCAGGGGAAAGAGACCCAGTACTTC.

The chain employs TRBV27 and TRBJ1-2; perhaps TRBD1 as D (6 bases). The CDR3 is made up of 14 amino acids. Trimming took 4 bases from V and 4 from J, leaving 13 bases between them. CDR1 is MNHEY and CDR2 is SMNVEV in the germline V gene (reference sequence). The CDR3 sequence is CASSSSRDIYGYTF. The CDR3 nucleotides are TGTGCCAGCAGTTCGTCCCGGGACATCTATGGCTACACCTTC.

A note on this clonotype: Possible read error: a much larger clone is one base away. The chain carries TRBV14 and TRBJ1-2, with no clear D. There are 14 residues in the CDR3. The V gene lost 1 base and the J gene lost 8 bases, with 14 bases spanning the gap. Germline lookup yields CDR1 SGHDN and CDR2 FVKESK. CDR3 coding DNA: TGTGCCAGCAGCCAAGGTTCCGGGATCGGGGGCTACACCTTC. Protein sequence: CASSQGSGIGGYTF.

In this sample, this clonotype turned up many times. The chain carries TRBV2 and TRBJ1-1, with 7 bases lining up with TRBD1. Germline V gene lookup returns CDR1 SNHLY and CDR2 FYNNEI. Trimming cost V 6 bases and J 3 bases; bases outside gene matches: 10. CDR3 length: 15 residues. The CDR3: CASRGDSSEYTEAFF. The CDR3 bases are TGTGCCAGCAGAGGGGACAGTTCTGAATACACTGAAGCTTTCTTT.

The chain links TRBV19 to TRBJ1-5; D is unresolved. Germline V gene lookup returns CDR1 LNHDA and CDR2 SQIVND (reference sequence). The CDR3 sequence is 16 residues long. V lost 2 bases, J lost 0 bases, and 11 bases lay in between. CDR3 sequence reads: CASSILSTGSNQPQHF. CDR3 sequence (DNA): TGTGCCAGTAGTATATTGAGTACCGGTAGCAATCAGCCCCAGCATTTT.